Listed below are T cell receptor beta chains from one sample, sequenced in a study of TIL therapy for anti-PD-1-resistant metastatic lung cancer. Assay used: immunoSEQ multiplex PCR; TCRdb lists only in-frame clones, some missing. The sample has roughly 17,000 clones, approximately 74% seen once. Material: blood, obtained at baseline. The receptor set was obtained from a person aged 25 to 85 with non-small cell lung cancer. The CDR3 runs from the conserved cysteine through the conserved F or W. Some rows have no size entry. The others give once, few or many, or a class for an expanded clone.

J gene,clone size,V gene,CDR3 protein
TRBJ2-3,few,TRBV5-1,CASRHRDATSTDTQYF
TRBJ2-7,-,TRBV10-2,CASSESRLTYEQYF
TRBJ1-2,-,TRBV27,CASGPDYGYTF
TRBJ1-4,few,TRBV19,CASSTSTGNEKLFF
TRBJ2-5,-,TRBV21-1,CASSLPQRGSQETQYF
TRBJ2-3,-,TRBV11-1,CASRGGATDTQYF
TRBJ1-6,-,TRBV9,CASSGGGPDFYNSPLHF
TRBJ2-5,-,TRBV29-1,CSVEDYLKGETQYF
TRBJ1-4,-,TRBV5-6,CASSPSKRGRGEKLFF
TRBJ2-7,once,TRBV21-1,CASSSHEQYF
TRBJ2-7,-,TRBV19,CASSIMGTGGNEQYF
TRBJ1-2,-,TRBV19,CASSIPGTGYGYTF
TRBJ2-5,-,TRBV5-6,CASSGGSLSQETQYF
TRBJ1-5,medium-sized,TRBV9,CASSAGTGSNQPQHF
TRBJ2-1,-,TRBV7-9,CASSPGRSSYNEQFF
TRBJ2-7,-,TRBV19,CASSTVNEQYF
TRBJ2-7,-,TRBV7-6,CASSNLPGGEQYF
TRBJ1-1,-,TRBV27,CASSHDRRSEAFF
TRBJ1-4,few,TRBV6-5,CASSLQGGRRGKLFF
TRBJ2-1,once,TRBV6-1,CASGGVYNEQFF
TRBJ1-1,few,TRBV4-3,CASSQDIGQFVAEAFF
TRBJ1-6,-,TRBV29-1,CSVGTTDNSPLHF
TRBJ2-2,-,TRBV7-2,CASSSPSGGTNTGELFF